These 23 T cell receptor beta chains were all obtained from the same sample, sequenced in a study of human T cells and chemical hapten exposure. TCRdb used MiXCR to reprocess the RACE reads, holding one entry per CDR3 protein. This table has 180,000 or so distinct CDR3 sequences, under 25% appearing once. Specified time point: patch test 1, 2 weeks after DPC sensitization. The treatment here: therapeutic diphenylcyclopropenone sensitization with weekly scalp DPC. The sample was whole blood, taken in connection with sensitization to the hapten diphenylcyclopropenone (DPC). The receptors shown here come from a woman aged 45-65 years with alopecia areata. Some clones in this sample may be carry-over from other donors' samples.

The chain couples TRBV6-5 to TRBJ1-1; D gene unclear. V was cut by 5 bases and J by 7 bases, with 14 bases left in between. This CDR3 has 13 residues. Germline values: CDR1 MNHEY, CDR2 SVGAGI. The CDR3 bases are TGTGCCAGCAGTACCACCACGTTAGGTGAAGCTTTCTTT. It codes for CASSTTTLGEAFF.

The V gene is TRBV7-9, the J gene TRBJ2-1; the D gene is possibly TRBD2 (5 bases). The V gene's germline CDR1 is SEHNR and CDR2 FQNEAQ (reference sequence). The CDR3 is 17 residues long. Trimming cost V 2 bases and J 3 bases, with 17 bases left between them. CDR3 DNA: TGTGCCAGCAGCTTACCCCTTTTTGAGGGATTCTACAATGAGCAGTTCTTC. It encodes CASSLPLFEGFYNEQFF. The full variable domain, with the rest looked up from reference TRBV7-9 and TRBJ2-1, is DTGVSQNPRHKITKRGQNVTFRCDPISEHNRLYWYRQTLGQGPEFLTYFQNEAQLEKSRLLSDRFSAERPKGSFSTLEIQRTEQGDSAMYLCASSLPLFEGFYNEQFFGPGTRLTVL.

This chain links TRBV20-1 with TRBJ1-2; 7 bases are shared with TRBD1. The CDR3 has 12 residues. J was trimmed by 6 bases and V by 4 bases; bases with no gene match: 5. The V gene's germline CDR1 is DFQATT and CDR2 SNEGSKA (reference sequence). The CDR3 sequence: CSATGTANGYTF. In DNA form, the CDR3 reads TGCAGTGCTACCGGGACAGCGAATGGCTACACCTTC.

The J gene is TRBJ2-3, the V gene TRBV10-3; D might be TRBD1 (5 bases). Germline CDR1 and CDR2: ENHRY and SYGVKD. The CDR3 runs to 16 residues. Trimming removed 3 bases from V and 1 base from J, with 14 bases in between. In DNA form, the CDR3 reads TGTGCCATCAGTGATCCCCCGACAGATGGCACAGATACGCAGTATTTT. This gives the protein CAISDPPTDGTDTQYF.

The V gene is TRBV10-3, the J gene TRBJ2-3; D remains ambiguous. CDR1 and CDR2 from the germline V gene are ENHRY and SYGVKD. The V end was cut by 8 bases, the J end by 0 bases, with 6 bases between. There are 12 residues in the CDR3. CDR3 loop: CAISTSTDTQYF. CDR3 bases: TGTGCCATCTCTACCAGCACAGATACGCAGTATTTT.

This clonotype was picked up a small number of times. The V gene is TRBV11-3, the J gene TRBJ2-7; the D gene could be TRBD1 or TRBD2 (6 bases each). CDR1 and CDR2 from the germline V gene are SGHNT and YENEEA. Trimming stripped 0 bases from V and 5 bases from J, with 17 bases between. CDR3 size: 16 residues. CDR3 DNA: TGTGCCAGCAGCTTAGATTATGGGGGGCGAAATAACGAGCAGTACTTC. It is translated as CASSLDYGGRNNEQYF.

The chain links TRBV5-1 to TRBJ2-1, with 8 bases matching TRBD2. V was clipped by 0 bases and J by 8 bases; unmatched bases: 10. This CDR3 region has 16 residues. CDR1 SGHRS and CDR2 YFSETQ come from the germline V gene. The CDR3: CASSLAVSGGPYEQFF. The CDR3 bases are TGCGCCAGCAGCTTGGCCGTCTCGGGAGGGCCTTATGAGCAGTTCTTC.

This chain joins TRBV25-1 and TRBJ2-2; 8 nucleotides agree with TRBD1. The germline V gene has CDR1 MGHDK and CDR2 SYGVNS. After removal of 2 bases from V and 7 bases from J, the junction contained 6 bases not matched to a gene. The CDR3 length is 15 residues. As DNA, the CDR3 is TGTGCCAGCAGTGAAGACAGGGGCTGGGGCGGGGAGCTGTTTTTT. Protein sequence: CASSEDRGWGGELFF.

The CDR3 region has the DNA TGCAGCGTTGCCGCGGGGTTCCCAGATACGCAGTATTTT. Its protein product is CSVAAGFPDTQYF. The J gene is TRBJ2-3, the V gene TRBV29-1, with D tentatively TRBD2 (6 bases). With 4 bases removed from V and 4 bases from J, the gap between germline ends came to 12 bases. CDR1 SQVTM and CDR2 ANQGSEA come from the germline V gene. The CDR3 spans 13 residues.

The chain is built from TRBV7-9 and TRBJ2-5, with a tentative D call TRBD1 (5 bases). The germline V gene has CDR1 SEHNR and CDR2 FQNEAQ (reference sequence). Trimming stripped 6 bases from V and 5 bases from J, with 19 bases between. The CDR3 is made up of 15 amino acids. CDR3 amino acids: CASRLLMGRSETQYF. The CDR3 coding sequence is TGTGCCAGCAGGTTACTTATGGGGCGCAGTGAGACCCAGTACTTC.

The genes are TRBV20-1 and TRBJ2-7; a possible D gene is TRBD2 (5 bases). Trimming stripped 0 bases from V and 7 bases from J, with 10 bases between. The CDR3 has 12 residues. Germline CDR1 and CDR2: DFQATT and SNEGSKA (reference sequence). CDR3 in amino acids: CSARDRGVEQYF. In nucleotides, the CDR3 is TGCAGTGCTAGAGATCGGGGAGTTGAGCAGTACTTC.

This clonotype was detected only a few times. This rearrangement joins TRBV11-2 to TRBJ2-5; a weak D match, TRBD2 (5 bases). CDR1 SGHAT and CDR2 FQNNGV come from the germline V gene. The CDR3 is made up of 14 amino acids. Trimming left V 4 bases short and J 4 bases short, with 13 bases between. The CDR3 here is CASSSPKGVETQYF. CDR3 in DNA: TGTGCCAGCAGCTCGCCTAAGGGAGTAGAGACCCAGTACTTC. Drawing the rest from reference TRBV11-2 and TRBJ2-5, the complete variable domain is EAGVAQSPRYKIIEKRQSVAFWCNPISGHATLYWYQQILGQGPKLLIQFQNNGVVDDSQLPKDRFSAERLKGVDSTLKIQPAKLEDSAVYLCASSSPKGVETQYFGPGTRLLVL.

This clonotype was observed a few times. The chain uses TRBV6-5 and TRBJ1-1; D is ambiguous. This CDR3 comprises 14 residues. V was trimmed by 6 bases and J by 5 bases, leaving 16 bases between them. From germline, CDR1 is MNHEY and CDR2 SVGAGI. The chain's CDR3 is CASSLDRVRTEAFF. DNA for the CDR3: TGTGCCAGCAGCCTAGACCGGGTTCGGACTGAAGCTTTCTTT.

Concerning this clonotype: At one end, the junction sequence differs from germline, possibly due to a read error. The CDR3 DNA follows: TGTGCCAGCAGCTTTCGAACCACTCCTAGCGGGAGTTTGCATTTT. Its translation is CASSFRTTPSGSLHF. The V and J genes are TRBV11-2 and TRBJ2-3; 10 nucleotides align to TRBD2. From germline, CDR1 is SGHAT and CDR2 FQNNGV. This CDR3 has 15 amino acids.

In this sample, this clonotype turned up many times. V and J are TRBV20-1 and TRBJ2-3; 8 bases map to TRBD2. The CDR3 covers 14 residues. Losses at the gene ends were 1 base for V and 4 bases for J; bases not matched to a gene: 4. CDR1 and CDR2 (germline): DFQATT, SNEGSKA (reference sequence). In DNA, the CDR3 is TGCAGTGCTAGAGGACTAGCGAGAGCAGATACGCAGTATTTT. Translated: CSARGLARADTQYF.

The J gene is TRBJ2-5, the V gene TRBV5-1; 14 bases line up with TRBD2. J gave up 4 bases and V 4 bases, and 3 bases lay outside the gene matches. The CDR3 consists of 15 residues. Looked up from germline, CDR1 is SGHRS and CDR2 is YFSETQ. The CDR3 coding sequence is TGCGCCAGCAGCGCCGGACTAGCGGGAGGAGAGACCCAGTACTTC. Encoded protein: CASSAGLAGGETQYF.

This rearrangement joins TRBV7-3 to TRBJ2-2, with 10 bases that match TRBD2. Germline V gene sequence: CDR1 SGHTA, CDR2 FQGTGA. The CDR3 sequence is 19 residues long. V gave up 4 bases and J gave up 0 bases; unmatched junction bases: 11. CDR3 coding DNA: TGTGCCAGCAGCTCCTTGTCCGGGACTAGCGTGACGAACACCGGGGAGCTGTTTTTT. As protein: CASSSLSGTSVTNTGELFF.

This clonotype was seen only a few times. The V gene is TRBV6-1, the J gene TRBJ2-1; 12 bases are shared with TRBD2. This CDR3 contains 17 residues. Germline V gives CDR1 MNHNS, CDR2 SASEGT. The junction had 8 bases not matched to a gene; V was cut back by 6 bases and J by 2 bases. As DNA, the CDR3 is TGTGCCAGCAGCTCCCGGACTAGCGGGACGACCTACAATGAGCAGTTCTTC. It codes for CASSSRTSGTTYNEQFF.

The V and J genes are TRBV2 and TRBJ1-1; D is unresolved. The CDR3 consists of 13 residues. Deletions cut 4 bases from V and 5 bases from J, with 11 bases between. Germline V gene sequence: CDR1 SNHLY, CDR2 FYNNEI. CDR3 DNA: TGTGCCAGCAGTGGTAGGGCGGGGACTGAAGCTTTCTTT. This encodes CASSGRAGTEAFF.

Only a few counts were recorded for this clonotype. The chain links TRBV20-1 to TRBJ1-1; D not certain. CDR3 length: 11 residues. CDR1 and CDR2 (germline): DFQATT, SNEGSKA (reference sequence). The V and J ends lost 3 bases and 4 bases respectively, with 6 bases between them. CDR3 coding DNA: TGCAGTGCTAGTATTCGCACTGAAGCTTTCTTT. Protein: CSASIRTEAFF.

CDR3 coding DNA: TGTGCCAGCAGTTACGCAGGGGTGACAAACATTCAGTACTTC. Encoded protein: CASSYAGVTNIQYF. V gene TRBV6-2 or TRBV6-3 combines with J gene TRBJ2-4, with D possibly TRBD1 on 6 matching bases. The germline V gene has CDR1 MNHEY and CDR2 SVGEGT. This CDR3 region has 14 residues. The V and J ends lost 2 bases and 6 bases respectively, with 11 bases between them.

This rearrangement joins TRBV2 to TRBJ2-2, with 8 positions matching TRBD1. The CDR3 sequence is 18 residues long. After removal of 2 bases from V and 1 base from J, the junction contained 9 bases not matched to a gene. CDR1 is SNHLY, CDR2 FYNNEI, per germline. CDR3 sequence reads: CASSEILWDRRNTGELFF. The DNA of the CDR3 is TGTGCCAGCAGTGAAATCCTATGGGACAGGAGGAACACCGGGGAGCTGTTTTTT.

CDR3 sequence (DNA): TGTGCCACCAGCAGAGATCCGGCTAGTTGGACACTAGCCAAAAACATTCAGTACTTC. Protein sequence: CATSRDPASWTLAKNIQYF. This sequence joins TRBV15 and TRBJ2-4, with D tentatively TRBD1 (5 bases). V lost 0 bases to trimming and J lost 0 bases, with 18 bases between them. The CDR3 length is 19 residues. Germline lookup yields CDR1 LNHNV and CDR2 YYDKDF (reference sequence). Supplemented by reference TRBV15 and TRBJ2-4, the full variable domain reads DAMVIQNPRYQVTQFGKPVTLSCSQTLNHNVMYWYQQKSSQAPKLLFHYYDKDFNNEADTPDNFQSRRPNTSFCFLDIRSPGLGDTAMYLCATSRDPASWTLAKNIQYFGAGTRLSVL.